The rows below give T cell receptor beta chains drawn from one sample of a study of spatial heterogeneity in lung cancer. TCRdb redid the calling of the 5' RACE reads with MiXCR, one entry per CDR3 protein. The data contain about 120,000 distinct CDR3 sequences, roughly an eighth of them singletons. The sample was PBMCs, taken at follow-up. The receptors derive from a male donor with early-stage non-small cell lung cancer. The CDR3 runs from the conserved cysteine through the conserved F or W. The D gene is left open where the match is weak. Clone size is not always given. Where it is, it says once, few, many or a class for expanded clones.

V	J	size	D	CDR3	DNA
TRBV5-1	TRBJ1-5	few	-	CASSLGQDISPQHF	TGCGCCAGCAGCTTGGGACAGGACATCAGCCCCCAGCATTTT
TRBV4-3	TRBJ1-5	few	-	CASSQLWDISQPQHF	TGCGCCAGCAGCCAACTATGGGACATTAGTCAGCCCCAGCATTTT
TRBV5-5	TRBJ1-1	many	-	CASSGDGRNTEAFF	TGTGCCAGCAGCGGGGACGGACGGAACACTGAAGCTTTCTTT
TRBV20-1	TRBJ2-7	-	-	CSAPGLSSYEQYF	TGCAGTGCACCGGGACTCAGCTCCTACGAGCAGTACTTC
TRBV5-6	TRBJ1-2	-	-	CASSSDISHGYTF	TGTGCCAGCAGCTCTGACATTAGCCATGGCTACACCTTC
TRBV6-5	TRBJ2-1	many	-	CASSYGGNNEQFF	TGTGCCAGCAGTTACGGCGGGAACAATGAGCAGTTCTTC
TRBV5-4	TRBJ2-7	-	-	CASSFLSGGTYEQYF	TGTGCCAGCAGCTTTTTATCTGGGGGCACCTACGAGCAGTACTTC
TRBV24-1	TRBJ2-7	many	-	CATSDIDTLCEQYF	TGTGCCACCAGTGATATTGATACGTTGTGCGAGCAGTACTTC
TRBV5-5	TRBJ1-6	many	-	CASSFRDPPLHF	TGTGCCAGCAGCTTCCGGGATCCACCCCTCCACTTT
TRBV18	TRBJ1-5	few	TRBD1	CASSPPGQGANQPQHF	TGTGCCAGCTCACCCCCGGGACAGGGGGCGAATCAGCCCCAGCATTTT
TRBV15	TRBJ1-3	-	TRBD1	CAITKDRGFGNTIYF	TGTGCCATTACCAAGGACAGGGGTTTTGGAAACACCATATATTTT
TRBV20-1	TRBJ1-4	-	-	CSARVPGKLFF	TGCAGTGCTAGAGTTCCGGGAAAACTGTTTTTT
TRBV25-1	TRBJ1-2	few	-	CASRSTGNYGYTF	TGTGCCAGCAGGTCGACGGGAAACTATGGCTACACCTTC
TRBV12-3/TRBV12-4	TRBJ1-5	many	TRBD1	CASSGPGTGHSNQPQHF	TGTGCCAGCAGCGGACCGGGGACAGGGCATAGCAATCAGCCCCAGCATTTT
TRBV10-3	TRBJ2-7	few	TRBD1	CAIKGASPYEQYF	TGTGCCATCAAGGGGGCCTCGCCCTACGAGCAGTACTTC
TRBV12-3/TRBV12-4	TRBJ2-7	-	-	CASSLTRRDEQYF	TGTGCCAGCAGTTTAACCAGGCGAGACGAGCAGTACTTC
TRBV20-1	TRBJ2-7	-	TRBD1	CSANVPGQSYEQYF	TGCAGTGCCAATGTCCCGGGACAGTCCTACGAGCAGTACTTC
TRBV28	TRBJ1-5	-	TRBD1	CASSFGTGVNQPQHF	TGTGCCAGCAGTTTCGGGACAGGGGTGAATCAGCCCCAGCATTTT
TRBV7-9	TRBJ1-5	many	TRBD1	CASSRTGYQPQHF	TGTGCCAGCAGCCGGACAGGCTATCAGCCCCAGCATTTT
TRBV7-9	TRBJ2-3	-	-	CASSLMDTQYF	TGTGCCAGCAGCTTAATGGATACGCAGTATTTT
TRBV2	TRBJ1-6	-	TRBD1	CASSGGQGYNSPLHF	TGTGCCAGCAGTGGGGGACAGGGGTATAATTCACCCCTCCACTTT
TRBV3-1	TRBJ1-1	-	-	CASSQGAGNTEAFF	TGTGCCAGCAGCCAAGGGGCAGGAAACACTGAAGCTTTCTTT
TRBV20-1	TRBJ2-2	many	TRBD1	CSARSLDRASGELFF	TGCAGTGCTAGGTCCTTGGACAGGGCTAGCGGGGAGCTGTTTTTT
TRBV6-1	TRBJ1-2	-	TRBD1	CASSEVGTGGFGYTF	TGTGCCAGCAGTGAAGTCGGGACAGGGGGCTTTGGCTACACCTTC
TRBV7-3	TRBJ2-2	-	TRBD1	CASSQAGRGQVSTGELFF	TGTGCCAGCAGCCAGGCGGGCAGGGGGCAGGTTAGCACCGGGGAGCTGTTTTTT
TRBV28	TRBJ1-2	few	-	CASLSPGGGQSYTF	TGTGCCAGCCTATCCCCCGGCGGGGGGCAGAGCTACACCTTC
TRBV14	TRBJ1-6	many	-	CASSQGVNNSPLHF	TGTGCCAGCAGCCAGGGGGTAAATAATTCACCCCTCCACTTT
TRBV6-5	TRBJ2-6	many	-	CASSLGTGANVLTF	TGTGCCAGCAGTTTGGGTACTGGGGCCAACGTCCTGACTTTC
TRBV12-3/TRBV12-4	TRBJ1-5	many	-	CASSLDSSNQPQHF	TGTGCCAGCAGTTTAGACAGTAGCAATCAGCCCCAGCATTTT
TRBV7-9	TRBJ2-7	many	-	CASSSALAEPYEQYF	TGTGCCAGCAGCTCGGCCTTGGCGGAACCCTACGAGCAGTACTTC
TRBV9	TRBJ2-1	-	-	CASSVDREGYNEQFF	TGTGCCAGCAGCGTGGACAGGGAGGGGTACAATGAGCAGTTCTTC
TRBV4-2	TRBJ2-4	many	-	CASSLSPGKNIQYF	TGTGCCAGCAGCCTCTCGCCAGGCAAAAACATTCAGTACTTC
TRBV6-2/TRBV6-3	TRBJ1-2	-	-	CASSGPGQLYNGYTF	TGTGCCAGCAGTGGTCCGGGACAACTTTATAATGGCTACACCTTC
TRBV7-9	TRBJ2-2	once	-	CASSFIGPLGTGELFF	TGTGCCAGCAGCTTCATTGGACCACTCGGTACCGGGGAGCTGTTTTTT
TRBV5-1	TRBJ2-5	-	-	CASGWQGYQETQYF	TGCGCCAGCGGTTGGCAGGGTTACCAAGAGACCCAGTACTTC
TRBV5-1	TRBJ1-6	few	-	CASSSTGRDNSPLHF	TGCGCCAGCAGCTCTACTGGACGGGATAATTCACCCCTCCACTTT
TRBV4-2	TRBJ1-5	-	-	CASSQENGRVNQPQHF	TGTGCCAGCAGCCAAGAAAACGGCAGGGTCAATCAGCCCCAGCATTTT